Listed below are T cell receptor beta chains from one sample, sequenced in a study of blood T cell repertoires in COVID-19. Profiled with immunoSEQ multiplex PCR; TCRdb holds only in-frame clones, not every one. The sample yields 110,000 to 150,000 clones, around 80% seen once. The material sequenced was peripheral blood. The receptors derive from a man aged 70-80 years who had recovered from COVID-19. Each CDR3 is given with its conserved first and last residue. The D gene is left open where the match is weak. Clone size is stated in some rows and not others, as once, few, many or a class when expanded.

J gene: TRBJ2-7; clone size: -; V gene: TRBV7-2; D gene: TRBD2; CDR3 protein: CASSSLAGGRMGEQYF; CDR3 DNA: TGTGCCAGCAGCTCCTTAGCGGGAGGGCGAATGGGGGAGCAGTACTTC
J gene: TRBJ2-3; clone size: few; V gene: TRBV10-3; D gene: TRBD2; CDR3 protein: CATARGERTDTQYF; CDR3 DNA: TGTGCCACCGCCCGGGGGGAGAGGACAGATACGCAGTATTTT
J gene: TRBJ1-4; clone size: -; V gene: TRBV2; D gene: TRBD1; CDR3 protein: CASSSTGNREKLFF; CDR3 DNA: TGTGCCAGCAGTTCGACAGGGAATCGGGAAAAACTGTTTTTT
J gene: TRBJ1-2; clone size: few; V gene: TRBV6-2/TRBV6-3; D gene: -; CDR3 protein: CASSYLLIGKDYGYTF; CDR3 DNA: TGTGCCAGCAGTTACTTACTAATCGGAAAGGACTATGGCTACACCTTC
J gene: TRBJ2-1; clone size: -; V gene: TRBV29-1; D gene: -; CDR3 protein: CSGISVYNEQFF; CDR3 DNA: TGCAGCGGAATTAGCGTGTACAATGAGCAGTTCTTC
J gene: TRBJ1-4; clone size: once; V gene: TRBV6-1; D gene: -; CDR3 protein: CASRSPGLTNEKLFF; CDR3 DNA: TGTGCCAGCAGAAGCCCGGGGTTAACTAATGAAAAACTGTTTTTT
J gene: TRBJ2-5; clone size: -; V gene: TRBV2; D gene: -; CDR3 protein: CASSAGRSQETQYF; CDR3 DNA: TGTGCCAGCAGTGCAGGTCGGTCCCAAGAGACCCAGTACTTC
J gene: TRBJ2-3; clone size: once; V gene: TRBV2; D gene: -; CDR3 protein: CASSEQGGGTDTQYF; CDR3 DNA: TGTGCCAGCAGTGAACAGGGGGGAGGCACAGATACGCAGTATTTT
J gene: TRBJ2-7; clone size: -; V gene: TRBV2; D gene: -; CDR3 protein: CASSDFRQGRSYEQYF; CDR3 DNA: TGTGCCAGCAGTGATTTCAGGCAGGGGCGTTCCTACGAGCAGTACTTC
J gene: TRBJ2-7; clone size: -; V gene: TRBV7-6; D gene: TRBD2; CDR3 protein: CASSLLAGVEEQYF; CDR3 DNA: TGTGCCAGCAGCTTACTAGCGGGAGTGGAGGAGCAGTACTTC
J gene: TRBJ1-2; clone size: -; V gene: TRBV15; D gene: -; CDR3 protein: CATSRDRTANYGYTF; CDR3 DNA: TGTGCCACCAGCAGAGATCGCACAGCTAACTATGGCTACACCTTC
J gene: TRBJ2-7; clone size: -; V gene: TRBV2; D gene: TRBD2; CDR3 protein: CASSELGSSGFTYEQYF; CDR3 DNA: TGTGCCAGCAGTGAACTAGGGTCTAGCGGGTTTACCTACGAGCAGTACTTC
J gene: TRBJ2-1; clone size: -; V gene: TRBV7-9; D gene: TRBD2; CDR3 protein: CASSPWGREGSSYNEQFF; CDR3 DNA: TGTGCCAGCAGCCCGTGGGGGCGGGAGGGTTCCTCCTACAATGAGCAGTTCTTC